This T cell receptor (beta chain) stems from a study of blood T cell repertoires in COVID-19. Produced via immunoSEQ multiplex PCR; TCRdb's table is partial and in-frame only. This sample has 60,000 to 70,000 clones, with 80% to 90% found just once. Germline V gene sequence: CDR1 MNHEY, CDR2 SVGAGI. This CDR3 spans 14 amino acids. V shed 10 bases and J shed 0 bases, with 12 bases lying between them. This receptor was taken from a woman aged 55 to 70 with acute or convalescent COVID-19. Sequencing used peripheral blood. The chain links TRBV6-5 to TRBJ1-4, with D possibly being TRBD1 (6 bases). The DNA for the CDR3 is TGTGCCACCCGGGACAAAGCAACTAATGAAAAACTGTTTTTT. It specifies CATRDKATNEKLFF.